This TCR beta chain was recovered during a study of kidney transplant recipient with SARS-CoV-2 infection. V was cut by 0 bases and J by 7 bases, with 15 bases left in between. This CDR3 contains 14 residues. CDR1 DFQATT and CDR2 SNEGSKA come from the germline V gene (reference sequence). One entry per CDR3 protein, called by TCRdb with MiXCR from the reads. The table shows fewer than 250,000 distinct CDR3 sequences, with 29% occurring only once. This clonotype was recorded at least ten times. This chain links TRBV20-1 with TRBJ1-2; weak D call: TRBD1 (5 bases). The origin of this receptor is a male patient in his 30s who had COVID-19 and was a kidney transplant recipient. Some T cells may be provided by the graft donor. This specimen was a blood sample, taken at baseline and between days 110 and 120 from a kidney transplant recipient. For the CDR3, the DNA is TGCAGTGCTAGAGAGGCGGGGGGGAACGTTGGCTACACCTTC. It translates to CSAREAGGNVGYTF.